Listed below are T cell receptor beta chains from one sample, sequenced in a study of control samples from healthy donors and cancer patients. Libraries were prepared by immunoSEQ multiplex PCR; TCRdb keeps only in-frame clonotypes and omits some of them. Of around 140,000 clones detected, roughly 94% appear once; the ten largest clones hold less than 15%. Sequencing was done on a sample of blood. The receptors come from a man aged 40-55 years in good health. Both conserved end residues are trimmed from each CDR3.

cdr3_length j_call v_call cdr3_aa
10 TRBJ2-7 TRBV5-1 ASGGGYYEQY
13 TRBJ1-5 TRBV4-1 ASSQVSHSNQPQH
14 TRBJ1-4 TRBV4-1 ASSLEPGQGWEKLF
12 TRBJ2-3 TRBV24-1 ATKTGGPGDTQY
13 TRBJ2-1 TRBV19 ASSPSGRAHNEQF
12 TRBJ1-5 TRBV10-2 ASSGTRTNQPQH
13 TRBJ1-1 TRBV19 ASSLRAGRGTEAF
12 TRBJ1-1 TRBV5-6 ASSHPTQNTEAF
15 TRBJ2-6 TRBV6-2/TRBV6-3 ASSLNSGSSGANVLT
14 TRBJ2-1 TRBV7-3 ASSLWASGIRNEQF
13 TRBJ2-7 TRBV5-6 ASSSGGQGYDEQY
9 TRBJ1-1 TRBV4-2 ASSQGRRAF
14 TRBJ2-3 TRBV28 ASSLRAAGGTDTQY
14 TRBJ1-3 TRBV9 ASSVELQGAGNTIY
9 TRBJ2-7 TRBV6-5 ASSYRYEQY
13 TRBJ2-7 TRBV6-5 ASSYSEGANYEQY
10 TRBJ2-2 TRBV5-6 ASSLAAGELF
14 TRBJ1-3 TRBV15 ATSEWGGADGNTIY
13 TRBJ1-1 TRBV5-5 ASSWGGQLNTEAF
12 TRBJ2-2 TRBV5-4 ASRSGHNTGELF
16 TRBJ2-2 TRBV6-1 ASSEVASGTPNTGELF
16 TRBJ2-3 TRBV4-1 ASSQEGPSGRAADTQY
14 TRBJ2-3 TRBV2 ASRGPGQDFTDTQY
10 TRBJ2-7 TRBV5-1 ASSSTSYEQY
14 TRBJ1-6 TRBV5-1 ASSPRGGTLNSPLH
14 TRBJ2-4 TRBV5-1 ASREGTSATKNIQY
12 TRBJ2-7 TRBV7-2 ASSLGRLAYEQY
12 TRBJ2-7 TRBV27 ASSSAGGAYEQY